The 20 T cell receptor beta chains reported below all come from one sample, sequenced in a study of cytomegalovirus exposure and HLA in healthy donors. 13 Jbeta primers and 60 Vbeta primers were used for the PCR. Using immunoSEQ multiplex PCR, the repertoire was profiled, and TCRdb retains in-frame clones only, with some absent. The profile shows roughly 200,000 clones, around four fifths of them singletons. The sequenced sample consisted of PBMCs. The source is a woman between 35 and 50 years old in good health and CMV-seronegative.

The V gene is TRBV2, the J gene TRBJ2-1; 11 bases map to TRBD2. The germline CDR1 and CDR2 sequences are SNHLY and FYNNEI. With 3 bases clipped from V and 8 bases from J, the junction kept 12 bases outside the gene matches. This CDR3 has 17 residues. CDR3 DNA sequence: TGTGCCAGCAGTGACACTGTGACTAGCGGGATAGTTTATGAGCAGTTCTTC. Residues: CASSDTVTSGIVYEQFF.

The V gene is TRBV18, the J gene TRBJ2-2; 9 nucleotides match TRBD1. Germline V gene sequence: CDR1 KGHSH, CDR2 LQKENI. The V segment lost 3 bases and the J segment 6 bases; nucleotides outside the gene matches: 2. This CDR3 region has 14 residues. The CDR3 nucleotides read TGTGCCAGCTCACCGGGGACAGGGCCCGGGGAGCTGTTTTTT. It is translated as CASSPGTGPGELFF.

The table lists this clone with a few counts. The chain joins TRBV11-2 to TRBJ1-1; the D is unclear. Germline-derived CDR1 and CDR2 are SGHAT and FQNNGV. The CDR3 has 13 residues. Between the trimmed V and J ends, which lost 6 bases and 2 bases, there was a span of 10 bases. The CDR3 loop is CASRRIGNTEAFF. As DNA, the CDR3 is TGTGCCAGCAGGCGGATCGGTAACACTGAAGCTTTCTTT. Together with reference TRBV11-2 and TRBJ1-1, the CDR3 gives the full variable domain: EAGVAQSPRYKIIEKRQSVAFWCNPISGHATLYWYQQILGQGPKLLIQFQNNGVVDDSQLPKDRFSAERLKGVDSTLKIQPAKLEDSAVYLCASRRIGNTEAFFGQGTRLTVV.

This chain links TRBV5-8 with TRBJ2-6; TRBD1 is a possible D gene (6 bases). The CDR3 covers 17 residues. In germline, CDR1 is SGHTS, CDR2 YDEGEE. Trimming took off 0 bases at V and 3 bases at J, with 13 bases between the two ends. The chain's CDR3 is CASSLGTVLDGANVLTF. The CDR3 region has the DNA TGTGCCAGCAGCTTGGGGACAGTCCTGGATGGGGCCAACGTCCTGACTTTC.

The genes are TRBV5-1 and TRBJ2-1, with TRBD2 matching over 8 bases. The length of the CDR3 is 19 residues. Germline V gene lookup returns CDR1 SGHRS and CDR2 YFSETQ. V shed 1 base and J 0 bases; nucleotides not matched to a gene: 12. The CDR3 nucleotides are TGCGCCAGCAGCTTGAGAGGCGGGAGGCACCTGAGCTCCTACAATGAGCAGTTCTTC. Translated, it gives CASSLRGGRHLSSYNEQFF. Filled out from reference TRBV5-1 and TRBJ2-1, the complete variable domain reads KAGVTQTPRYLIKTRGQQVTLSCSPISGHRSVSWYQQTPGQGLQFLFEYFSETQRNKGNFPGRFSGRQFSNSRSEMNVSTLELGDSALYLCASSLRGGRHLSSYNEQFFGPGTRLTVL.

The V gene is TRBV15, the J gene TRBJ1-2; D unclear. Germline V gives CDR1 LNHNV, CDR2 YYDKDF (reference sequence). The V end was cut by 4 bases, the J end by 1 base, with 13 bases between. This CDR3 has 15 amino acids. The DNA for the CDR3 is TGTGCCACCAGCAAAAGCTTCGGGGTTAACTATGGCTACACCTTC. It is translated as CATSKSFGVNYGYTF.

V usage is TRBV9 and J usage is TRBJ1-2; tentatively, D is TRBD1 (5 bases). Germline assignment: CDR1 SGDLS and CDR2 YYNGEE. CDR3 size: 15 residues. V was pared by 4 bases and J by 3 bases, with 16 bases between. CDR3 in DNA: TGTGCCAGCAGCACTCCTTGGGGCAGGGACTATGGCTACACCTTC. As protein: CASSTPWGRDYGYTF. Together with reference TRBV9 and TRBJ1-2, the CDR3 gives the full variable domain: DSGVTQTPKHLITATGQRVTLRCSPRSGDLSVYWYQQSLDQGLQFLIQYYNGEERAKGNILERFSAQQFPDLHSELNLSSLELGDSALYFCASSTPWGRDYGYTFGSGTRLTVV.

In its sample, this clone was seen a few times. This chain links TRBV21-1 with TRBJ1-5. TRBV21-1 is classified as a pseudogene. This CDR3 contains 15 residues. DNA of the CDR3: TGTGCCAGCAGCAACCGAACGCCGGGCAATCAGCCCCAGCATTTT. Protein product: CASSNRTPGNQPQHF.

This chain uses TRBV7-9 with TRBJ1-2; D call uncertain. The CDR3 length is 15 residues. Deletions cut 1 base from V and 4 bases from J, with 13 bases between. Germline loops: CDR1 SEHNR, CDR2 FQNEAQ (reference sequence). The CDR3 nucleotides are TGTGCCAGCAGCTTAGGTTCGGGAGTCGGCTATGGCTACACCTTC. Translating gives CASSLGSGVGYGYTF.

This sequence joins TRBV7-9 and TRBJ1-2, with a possible D match to TRBD1 (6 bases). The CDR3 spans 15 residues. From germline, CDR1 is SEHNR and CDR2 FQNEAQ (reference sequence). Deletions cut 4 bases from V and 4 bases from J, with 16 bases between. CDR3 amino acids: CASSSVGQYIYGYTF. DNA of the CDR3: TGTGCCAGCAGCTCGGTCGGACAGTACATCTATGGCTACACCTTC.

This chain joins TRBV2 and TRBJ1-1, with D perhaps TRBD1 (5 bases). V was trimmed by 7 bases and J by 8 bases, leaving 26 bases between them. The length of the CDR3 is 16 residues. The germline CDR1 and CDR2 sequences are SNHLY and FYNNEI. The CDR3 spells CASNPTVGGKVREAFF. The CDR3 region has the DNA TGTGCCAGCAACCCGACTGTGGGGGGGAAGGTGAGGGAAGCTTTCTTT. Full variable domain (rest looked up from reference TRBV2 and TRBJ1-1): EPEVTQTPSHQVTQMGQEVILRCVPISNHLYFYWYRQILGQKVEFLVSFYNNEISEKSEIFDDQFSVERPDGSNFTLKIRSTKLEDSAMYFCASNPTVGGKVREAFFGQGTRLTVV.

The CDR3 spells CASSLASGGRLYEQYF. CDR3 in DNA: TGTGCCAGCAGCTTAGCGAGCGGGGGGAGGCTCTACGAGCAGTACTTC. The chain employs TRBV7-9 and TRBJ2-7, with 9 bases fitting TRBD2. Germline CDR1 and CDR2: SEHNR and FQNEAQ (reference sequence). Germline trimming cut 0 bases from V and 3 bases from J; bases unmatched to any gene: 6. The CDR3 is 16 amino acids.

The genes are TRBV29-1 and TRBJ2-5, with 7 bases matching TRBD1. The CDR3 contains 15 residues. Trimming took 5 bases from V and 2 from J; bases not matched to a gene: 11. Looked up from germline, CDR1 is SQVTM and CDR2 is ANQGSEA. Written as DNA, the CDR3 is TGCAGCGTTCGAGGGGGACAGACGGGACAAGAGACCCAGTACTTC. The encoded protein is CSVRGGQTGQETQYF.

V is TRBV5-1 and J is TRBJ2-4, with 7 bases fitting TRBD1. Looked up from germline, CDR1 is SGHRS and CDR2 is YFSETQ. The V and J ends lost 4 bases and 0 bases, in that order; junction bases with no gene match: 7. This CDR3 comprises 16 residues. This chain's CDR3 is CASSPGTDPAKNIQYF. The CDR3 bases are TGCGCCAGCAGCCCCGGGACAGATCCAGCCAAAAACATTCAGTACTTC.

This chain links TRBV30 with TRBJ2-7; 7 nucleotides agree with TRBD2. The CDR3 runs to 13 residues. J was trimmed by 1 base and V by 5 bases; bases with no gene match: 5. From germline, CDR1 is GTSNPN and CDR2 SVGIG (reference sequence). The CDR3 sequence: CAWGLGGSYEQYF. For the CDR3, the DNA is TGTGCCTGGGGGCTGGGAGGGTCCTACGAGCAGTACTTC.

This chain links TRBV6-6 with TRBJ2-3; 8 nucleotides agree with TRBD1. The CDR3 has 16 residues. From germline, CDR1 is MNHNY and CDR2 SVGAGI (reference sequence). Trimming took 6 bases from V and 3 from J; bases not matched to a gene: 11. CDR3 in DNA: TGTGCCAGCAGACCCGCCGGACAGGGAATGACAGATACGCAGTATTTT. Amino acids: CASRPAGQGMTDTQYF.

V usage is TRBV28 and J usage is TRBJ1-1; D gene ambiguous. Germline values: CDR1 MDHEN, CDR2 SYDVKM. V was shortened by 6 bases and J by 1 base, with 9 bases between the two germline ends. The CDR3 runs to 13 residues. The CDR3: CASSRNKNTEAFF. CDR3 DNA: TGTGCCAGCAGCCGTAATAAGAACACTGAAGCTTTCTTT.

The chain employs TRBV7-8 and TRBJ2-1; 15 bases agree with TRBD2. Germline CDR1 reads SGHVS; CDR2 reads FQNEAQ. Unmatched junction bases numbered 17, after V lost 5 bases and J lost 0 bases. The CDR3 is 22 residues long. DNA for the CDR3: TGTGCCAGCAGCCTAGTTCGATCAGGACTAGCGGGAGGGCCGGGCTCCTACAATGAGCAGTTCTTC. Translation: CASSLVRSGLAGGPGSYNEQFF.

Details on this clone: This CDR3 is also generated by other DNA sequences in the sample. The V call is TRBV10-1, the J call TRBJ2-7, with TRBD2 matching 14 bases. CDR1 WNHNN and CDR2 SYGVQD come from the germline V gene (reference sequence). The CDR3 is 15 residues long. V trimming: 3 bases; J trimming: 3 bases; junction bases outside the gene matches: 1. The CDR3 region is CASSEGTSGSYEQYF. In DNA form, the CDR3 reads TGCGCCAGCAGTGAAGGGACTAGCGGGAGCTACGAGCAGTACTTC.

The rearrangement joins TRBV7-8 to TRBJ2-7; a weak D match, TRBD1 (5 bases). This CDR3 is built from 15 residues. V was pared by 4 bases and J by 5 bases, with 18 bases between. The germline gives CDR1 SGHVS, CDR2 FQNEAQ. The DNA for the CDR3 is TGTGCCAGCAGCTCGATGTACAGGCTAGGGAACGAGCAGTACTTC. Translated, it gives CASSSMYRLGNEQYF.